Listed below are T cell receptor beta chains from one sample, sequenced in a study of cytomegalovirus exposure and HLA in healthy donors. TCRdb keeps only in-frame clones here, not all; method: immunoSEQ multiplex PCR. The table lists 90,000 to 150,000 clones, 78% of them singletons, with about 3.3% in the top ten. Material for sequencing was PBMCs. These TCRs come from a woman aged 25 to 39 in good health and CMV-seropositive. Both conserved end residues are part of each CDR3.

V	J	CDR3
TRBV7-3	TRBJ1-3	CASSLCPRSGNTIYF
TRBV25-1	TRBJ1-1	CASSAPLQDRGMNTEAFF
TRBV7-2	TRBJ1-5	CASSLAGGTGVYQPQHF
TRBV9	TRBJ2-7	CASSPTSRDMNEQYF
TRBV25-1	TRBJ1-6	CASTRQGMNSPLHF
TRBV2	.	CASSERASGVYEQYF
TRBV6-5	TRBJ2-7	CASGRQGSLEQYF
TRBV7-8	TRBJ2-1	CASSTGQGAYNEQFF
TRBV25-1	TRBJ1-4	CASSEGHEKLFF
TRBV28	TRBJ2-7	CASSVGDRTYEQYF
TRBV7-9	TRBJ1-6	CASSSQGVGSPLHF
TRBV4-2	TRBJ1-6	CASSLTGQTSYNSPLHF
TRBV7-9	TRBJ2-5	CASSRVGEGTQYF
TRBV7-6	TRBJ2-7	CASSSGGRGDYEQYF
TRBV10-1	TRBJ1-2	CASSESFQGINYGYTF
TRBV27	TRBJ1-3	CASSLAESGNTIYF
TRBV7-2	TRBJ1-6	CASSPDRGQDSPLHF
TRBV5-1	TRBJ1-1	CASSGGMNTEAFF
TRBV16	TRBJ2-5	CASSQSTGTGQETQYF
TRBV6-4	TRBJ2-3	CASSSDYYTDTQYF
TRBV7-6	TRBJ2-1	CASSLISGYSYNEQFF
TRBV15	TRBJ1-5	CATSENKNQPQHF
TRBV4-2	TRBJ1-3	CASGDRVSGNTIYF
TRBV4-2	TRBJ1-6	CASSQNQGSYNSPLHF
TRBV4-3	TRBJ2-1	CASSQDAGYNSYNEQFF
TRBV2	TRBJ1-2	CASSVRQATYGYTF
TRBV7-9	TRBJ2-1	CASSDRGSYNEQFF
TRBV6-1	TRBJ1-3	CASSDTGGTGNTIYF
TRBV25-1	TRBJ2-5	CASRGGQETQYF
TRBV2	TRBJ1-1	CAIRQGLTEAFF
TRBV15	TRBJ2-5	CATSKIAGAPTETQYF
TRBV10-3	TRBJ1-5	CAISERGQPQHF